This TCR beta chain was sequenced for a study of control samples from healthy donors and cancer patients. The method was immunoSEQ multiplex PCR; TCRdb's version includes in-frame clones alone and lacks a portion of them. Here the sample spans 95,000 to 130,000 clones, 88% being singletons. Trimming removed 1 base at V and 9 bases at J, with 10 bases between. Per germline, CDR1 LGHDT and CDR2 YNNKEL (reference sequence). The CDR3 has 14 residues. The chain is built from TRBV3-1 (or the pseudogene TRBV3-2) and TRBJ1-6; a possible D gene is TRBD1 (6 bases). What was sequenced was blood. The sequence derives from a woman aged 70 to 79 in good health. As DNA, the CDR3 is TGTGCCAGCAGCCAAGTGGGAGGGGGTTCACCCCTCCACTTT. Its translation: CASSQVGGGSPLHF.